This T cell receptor (beta chain) was sequenced in a study of shared clonotypes between healthy human individuals. The wider study: In total, the donors were a couple of women and a few men aged 18 to 49. CD4 naive and CD4 memory each took three plates per donor, while CD8 naive took two and CD8 memory one. Study outcomes and limitations: An effect of sequencing depth on clonotype sharing among donors was expected. Shared across a few donors were around 5% of the naive CD4 clonotypes.

As for this clone: Its cognate antigen is unknown.

Assay used: immunoSEQ multiplex PCR; TCRdb lists only in-frame clones, some missing. This table has about 2.4 million clones, roughly 93% appearing once. The origin of this receptor is a man aged 18 to 29 in good health. Some clones in this sample may be carry-over from other donors' samples. Sequencing was done on a sample of naive CD4+ T cells from PBMCs. Subset in this sample: CD45RA+ positively selected.

The CDR3 DNA is TGTGCCACCAGCAGAGGGGACAGGGGGCTGGCTGAAGCTTTCTTT. Translated: CATSRGDRGLAEAFF. The chain carries TRBV15 and TRBJ1-1; the match to TRBD1 covers 12 bases. The CDR3 has 15 residues. The germline V gene encodes CDR1 LNHNV and CDR2 YYDKDF (reference sequence). The V segment lost 1 base and the J segment 6 bases; nucleotides outside the gene matches: 3.